In this sample, the clone carrying this T cell receptor beta chain turned up once. Its specificity is unknown. Since a much larger clone is just one base distant, this may be a read error. V trimming: 7 bases; J trimming: 2 bases; junction bases outside the gene matches: 2. This CDR3 is 11 amino acids long. CDR1 is SQVTM, CDR2 ANQGSEA, per germline. MiXCR, run by TCRdb on the 5' RACE reads, gives a single entry per CDR3 protein. The sample lists roughly 350,000 distinct CDR3 sequences, approximately 8% seen once, with approximately 15% in the top ten. This entry comes from a study of CD8 T cells in ankylosing spondylitis. Overall study findings and caveats: Reportedly, disease-linked clones are significantly enriched in ankylosing spondylitis patients' matched synovial fluid. Typical of ankylosing spondylitis blood, it appeared, was a TCR beta motif of eight highly homologous variants.

This clonotype originated in a male donor with ankylosing spondylitis. The specimen was blood, either unsorted or a sorted T cell fraction (not recorded which). V usage is TRBV29-1 and J usage is TRBJ2-7, with 7 positions matching TRBD1. The CDR3 nucleotides are TGCAGCGGGGGACAGACCTACGAGCAGTACTTC. This sequence encodes CSGGQTYEQYF.